This T cell receptor (beta chain) was sequenced during a study of T cells in Graves' hyperthyroidism and ophthalmopathy. CDR3 length: 16 residues. V lost 4 bases to trimming and J lost 3 bases; unmatched junction nucleotides: 6. From germline, CDR1 is LGHDT and CDR2 YNNKEL (reference sequence). The CDR3 regions of TCR beta were amplified from RNA transcripts. In the first-round RT-PCR of the TCR CDR3, the HTBI primer set was used. One entry per CDR3 protein results from TCRdb running MiXCR on the multiplex PCR reads. The sample lists approximately 740,000 distinct CDR3 sequences, around 15% seen once, with 10% in the top ten. This clonotype was recorded many times.

The chain carries TRBV3-1 and TRBJ2-7; 13 nucleotides align to TRBD2. The sample was blood. This receptor was identified in a woman between 18 and 30 years old with Graves' hyperthyroidism. CDR3 DNA: TGTGCCAGCAGCCCCGCCGGACTAGCGGGAGACTACGAGCAGTACTTC. This gives the protein CASSPAGLAGDYEQYF.